This TCR beta chain was obtained from a study of blood T cell repertoires in COVID-19. For the study at large: Acute-phase and convalescent COVID-19 samples originated in the United States, Italy and Spain.

Recovered participants had two consecutive negative NP/OP PCR tests, healthcare professional clearance, or symptom resolution. The ends were cut back, 5 bases at V and 6 bases at J, with 14 bases in the middle. Germline-derived CDR1 and CDR2 are LGHDT and YNNKEL (reference sequence). The CDR3 is 13 amino acids. Clones were read by immunoSEQ multiplex PCR, and TCRdb kept only the in-frame ones, dropping some. The table has about 300,000 clones, 85% seen once. J is TRBJ2-7 and V is TRBV3-1 (or the pseudogene TRBV3-2), with a possible D match to TRBD1 (5 bases). Sequenced sample: PBMCs or T cells enriched from blood (not recorded which). The sequence was collected from a woman aged 45-59 years who had recovered from COVID-19. CDR3 bases: TGTGCCAGCAGCGGTCAGGGAATGGGCGAGCAGTACTTC. It specifies CASSGQGMGEQYF.